The 27 T cell receptor beta chains below all came from one sample that was sequenced in a study of CD8 T cells in Susac syndrome. Random hexamers were used to reverse transcribe an amount of about 0.45 to 1 ug RNA. TCRdb redid the calling of the immunoSEQ multiplex PCR reads with MiXCR, one entry per CDR3 protein. The sample shows a few hundred thousand distinct CDR3 sequences, roughly 94% of them seen only once. The sequenced sample consisted of CD4+ T cells from PBMCs. Source of these receptors: a human donor with multiple sclerosis.

The chain recombines TRBV24-1 with TRBJ2-1; 7 positions agree with TRBD1. This CDR3 is 16 amino acids long. Germline V CDR1 and CDR2: KGHDR, SFDVKD. V was pared by 2 bases and J by 2 bases, with 5 bases of the junction left unmatched. CDR3 residues: CATSDSGQGAYNEQFF. CDR3 DNA sequence: TGTGCCACCAGTGATTCGGGGCAGGGGGCCTACAATGAGCAGTTCTTC.

This chain uses TRBV3-1 with TRBJ2-7, with D possibly being TRBD2 (6 bases). The CDR3 covers 13 residues. The V end was cut by 0 bases, the J end by 6 bases, with 9 bases between. Germline V gene data show CDR1 as LGHDT and CDR2 as YNNKEL (reference sequence). CDR3 amino acids: CASSQEGTLEQYF. The CDR3 DNA reads TGTGCCAGCAGCCAAGAGGGGACTCTCGAGCAGTACTTC.

The rearrangement joins TRBV7-8 to TRBJ2-6; D uncertain. This CDR3 has 14 residues. Trimming stripped 5 bases from V and 5 bases from J, with 10 bases between. The germline gives CDR1 SGHVS, CDR2 FQNEAQ. CDR3 nucleotide sequence: TGTGCCAGCAGCCGTACCGGGTGGGCCAACGTCCTGACTTTC. This sequence encodes CASSRTGWANVLTF.

The chain employs TRBV29-1 and TRBJ2-1; D is unclear. The CDR3 is 13 residues long. With 6 bases removed from V and 6 bases from J, the gap between germline ends came to 15 bases. CDR1 and CDR2 (germline): SQVTM, ANQGSEA. Here the CDR3 DNA reads TGCAGCGTAGATATGCCCGCAGGCAATGAGCAGTTCTTC. Amino acid sequence: CSVDMPAGNEQFF.

The gene calls are TRBV29-1 and TRBJ1-1; TRBD1 is a possible D gene (6 bases). There are 13 residues in the CDR3. Germline CDR1 reads SQVTM; CDR2 reads ANQGSEA. V was shortened by 7 bases and J by 0 bases, with 12 bases between the two germline ends. CDR3 sequence reads: CSAYREMNTEAFF. The CDR3 DNA follows: TGCAGCGCATACAGGGAGATGAACACTGAAGCTTTCTTT.

The V call is TRBV9, the J call TRBJ1-3; TRBD1 is a possible D gene (6 bases). V lost 4 bases and J lost 13, with 18 bases in between. Germline CDR1 reads SGDLS; CDR2 reads YYNGEE. The CDR3 sequence is 13 residues long. DNA for the CDR3: TGTGCCAGCAGCCCCGAAGTTGGGGGCGAAATATATTTT. Protein sequence: CASSPEVGGEIYF.

CDR3 DNA: TGCGCCAGCAGCTTGGTTTGGGGGGACTATTACAATGAGCAGTTCTTC. Its protein is CASSLVWGDYYNEQFF. The J gene is TRBJ2-1, the V gene TRBV5-1; 7 nucleotides align to TRBD2. Germline values: CDR1 SGHRS, CDR2 YFSETQ. V was clipped by 0 bases and J by 4 bases; unmatched bases: 7. This CDR3 comprises 16 residues.

This chain links TRBV12-3 or TRBV12-4 with TRBJ2-3; D not certain. V shed 5 bases and J shed 1 base, with 13 bases lying between them. The length of the CDR3 is 15 residues. The CDR3: CASSPSVGRTDTQYF. The CDR3, as DNA: TGTGCCAGCAGTCCCTCCGTCGGGCGCACAGATACGCAGTATTTT.

CDR3 region: CSDYLNTEAFF. CDR3 sequence (DNA): TGCAGCGATTACCTGAACACTGAAGCTTTCTTT. V and J are TRBV29-1 and TRBJ1-1, with D hard to call. Per germline, CDR1 SQVTM and CDR2 ANQGSEA. The CDR3 is 11 amino acids. With 7 bases removed from V and 0 bases from J, the gap between germline ends came to 6 bases.

The chain combines TRBV27 with TRBJ2-5, with TRBD1 matching over 7 bases. Per germline, CDR1 MNHEY and CDR2 SMNVEV (reference sequence). V lost 6 bases and J lost 1; bases outside the gene matches: 8. The CDR3 has 15 residues. The CDR3 sequence is CASSPGTALQETQYF. The CDR3 coding sequence is TGTGCCAGCAGCCCTGGGACAGCACTCCAAGAGACCCAGTACTTC.

The CDR3 loop reads CASSGGEKLFF. CDR3 bases: TGTGCCAGCAGTGGAGGGGAAAAACTGTTTTTT. The J gene is TRBJ1-4, the V gene TRBV12-3 or TRBV12-4, with unresolved D. This CDR3 is built from 11 residues. V shed 5 bases and J shed 8 bases, with 6 bases lying between them.

V gene TRBV6-5 combines with J gene TRBJ1-6; D remains ambiguous. The V end was cut by 1 base, the J end by 4 bases, with 14 bases between. The CDR3 sequence is 17 residues long. CDR1 and CDR2 (germline): MNHEY, SVGAGI. The DNA of the CDR3 is TGTGCCAGCAGTTACTACTCGCGGATTGGGTATAATTCACCCCTCCACTTT. This translates into CASSYYSRIGYNSPLHF.

The genes are TRBV20-1 and TRBJ2-7; D is unresolved. The germline gives CDR1 DFQATT, CDR2 SNEGSKA (reference sequence). The CDR3 is made up of 14 amino acids. The ends were cut back, 3 bases at V and 3 bases at J, with 15 bases in the middle. Written as DNA, the CDR3 is TGCAGTGCTAGTGGTCTTCTCCTTCACTACGAGCAGTACGTC. This encodes CSASGLLLHYEQYV.

This chain connects TRBV30 to TRBJ1-1; D is uncertain. V was trimmed by 3 bases and J by 0 bases, leaving 8 bases between them. Per the germline V gene, CDR1 is GTSNPN and CDR2 is SVGIG (reference sequence). The CDR3 sequence is 13 residues long. The CDR3 reads CAWSHEMNTEAFF. CDR3 DNA sequence: TGTGCCTGGAGCCACGAGATGAACACTGAAGCTTTCTTT. The full variable domain, with the rest looked up from reference TRBV30 and TRBJ1-1, is SQTIHQWPATLVQPVGSPLSLECTVEGTSNPNLYWYRQAAGRGLQLLFYSVGIGQISSEVPQNLSASRPQDRQFILSSKKLLLSDSGFYLCAWSHEMNTEAFFGQGTRLTVV.

This clonotype was seen just once. J is TRBJ1-1 and V is TRBV6-5; TRBD1 aligns across 9 bases. Germline loops: CDR1 MNHEY, CDR2 SVGAGI. Trimming cost V 2 bases and J 3 bases; bases outside gene matches: 10. The CDR3 is 17 amino acids. The CDR3 protein is CASSYGGTGGRDTEAFF. CDR3 nucleotides: TGTGCCAGCAGTTACGGGGGCACAGGGGGCAGGGACACTGAAGCTTTCTTT.

The V gene is TRBV7-8, the J gene TRBJ2-5; possibly TRBD2 for D (5 bases). The CDR3 has 17 amino acids. V dropped 1 base and J dropped 5 bases, with 20 bases sitting between them. Germline-derived CDR1 and CDR2 are SGHVS and FQNEAQ. The CDR3 DNA follows: TGTGCCAGCAGCTTAGAGAGAACTAGGTTGAGATGGGAGACCCAGTACTTC. Residues: CASSLERTRLRWETQYF.

J is TRBJ1-5 and V is TRBV29-1, with D perhaps TRBD1 (6 bases). Trimming took off 6 bases at V and 4 bases at J, with 16 bases between the two ends. The CDR3 covers 14 residues. Per the germline V gene, CDR1 is SQVTM and CDR2 is ANQGSEA. The CDR3 sequence: CSVSKGGFNQPQHF. CDR3 sequence (DNA): TGCAGCGTATCTAAGGGGGGCTTTAATCAGCCCCAGCATTTT.

This clonotype turned up a few times. The chain uses TRBV3-1 and TRBJ1-5; D remains ambiguous. Trimming took 0 bases from V and 4 from J, leaving 4 bases between them. The CDR3 length is 13 residues. From germline, CDR1 is LGHDT and CDR2 YNNKEL (reference sequence). The CDR3 DNA follows: TGTGCCAGCAGCCAAGATTTGAATCAGCCCCAGCATTTT. It codes for CASSQDLNQPQHF.

The chain links TRBV29-1 to TRBJ1-4; D is possibly TRBD1 (6 bases). Germline V gives CDR1 SQVTM, CDR2 ANQGSEA. V was cut by 6 bases and J by 0 bases, with 11 bases left in between. The CDR3 runs 14 residues. The CDR3 region is CSVAPGATNEKLFF. The CDR3 coding sequence is TGCAGCGTCGCTCCAGGGGCAACTAATGAAAAACTGTTTTTT.

The chain recombines TRBV3-1 with TRBJ2-3, with TRBD2 matching 12 bases. The junction had 8 bases not matched to a gene; V was cut back by 1 base and J by 6 bases. The CDR3 is 17 residues long. Germline CDR1 reads LGHDT; CDR2 reads YNNKEL (reference sequence). This CDR3 reads CASSQGTSGEYLDTQYF. CDR3 coding DNA: TGTGCCAGCAGCCAAGGGACTAGCGGGGAGTACTTGGATACGCAGTATTTT.

This rearrangement joins TRBV6-6 to TRBJ1-2; weak D call: TRBD1 (5 bases). The CDR3 loop spans 12 amino acids. The V gene lost 2 bases and the J gene lost 7 bases, with 8 bases spanning the gap. The V gene's germline CDR1 is MNHNY and CDR2 SVGAGI (reference sequence). CDR3 DNA: TGTGCCAGCAGTTACGGGGGAGGTGGCTACACCTTC. This codes for CASSYGGGGYTF.

The J gene is TRBJ1-5, the V gene TRBV27; 11 nucleotides line up with TRBD1. With 5 bases clipped from V and 3 bases from J, the junction kept 9 bases outside the gene matches. The germline V gene has CDR1 MNHEY and CDR2 SMNVEV (reference sequence). The length of the CDR3 is 17 residues. The CDR3 DNA is TGTGCCAGCAGTCCCTCCGGACAGGGGGCCGTCAATCAGCCCCAGCATTTT. Protein: CASSPSGQGAVNQPQHF.

This sequence joins TRBV29-1 and TRBJ1-2, with D tentatively TRBD1 (5 bases). The CDR3 is made up of 11 amino acids. The germline V and J ends were trimmed by 4 bases and 7 bases, with 10 bases remaining between them. CDR1 and CDR2 from the germline V gene are SQVTM and ANQGSEA. CDR3 bases: TGCAGCGTTGGACAGAGTGGTGGCTACACCTTC. Translated: CSVGQSGGYTF. The complete variable domain, with remaining parts taken from reference TRBV29-1 and TRBJ1-2, reads SAVISQKPSRDICQRGTSLTIQCQVDSQVTMMFWYRQQPGQSLTLIATANQGSEATYESGFVIDKFPISRPNLTFSTLTVSNMSPEDSSIYLCSVGQSGGYTFGSGTRLTVV.

The V gene is TRBV3-1, the J gene TRBJ2-3, with D possibly matching TRBD2 (5 bases). CDR3 length: 13 residues. In germline, CDR1 is LGHDT, CDR2 YNNKEL (reference sequence). Trimming cost V 4 bases and J 4 bases, with 9 bases left between them. The CDR3 DNA reads TGTGCCAGCAGCCGCCGGGGAGCAGATACGCAGTATTTT. This gives the protein CASSRRGADTQYF.

This rearrangement joins TRBV30 to TRBJ1-1, with TRBD1 matching over 9 bases. The CDR3 totals 13 residues. With 5 bases clipped from V and 1 base from J, the junction kept 2 bases outside the gene matches. Per the germline V gene, CDR1 is GTSNPN and CDR2 is SVGIG (reference sequence). CDR3 loop: CAWGDRANTEAFF. CDR3 nucleotides: TGTGCCTGGGGGGACAGGGCGAACACTGAAGCTTTCTTT. Full variable domain (remainder filled in from reference TRBV30 and TRBJ1-1): SQTIHQWPATLVQPVGSPLSLECTVEGTSNPNLYWYRQAAGRGLQLLFYSVGIGQISSEVPQNLSASRPQDRQFILSSKKLLLSDSGFYLCAWGDRANTEAFFGQGTRLTVV.

The chain recombines TRBV21-1 with TRBJ2-3. TRBV21-1 is designated a pseudogene. This CDR3 has 16 amino acids. The CDR3 loop reads CASSPSDTPDTDTQYF. As DNA, the CDR3 is TGTGCCAGCAGCCCATCTGACACGCCAGACACAGATACGCAGTATTTT.

This clonotype was observed a few times. V is TRBV6-1 and J is TRBJ2-1; TRBD2 is a possible D gene (6 bases). This CDR3 spans 11 amino acids. V was cut by 11 bases and J by 7 bases, with 12 bases left in between. Germline V CDR1 and CDR2: MNHNS, SASEGT. The CDR3 sequence: CAPGGRNEQFF. The CDR3, as DNA: TGTGCCCCAGGAGGGAGGAATGAGCAGTTCTTC.